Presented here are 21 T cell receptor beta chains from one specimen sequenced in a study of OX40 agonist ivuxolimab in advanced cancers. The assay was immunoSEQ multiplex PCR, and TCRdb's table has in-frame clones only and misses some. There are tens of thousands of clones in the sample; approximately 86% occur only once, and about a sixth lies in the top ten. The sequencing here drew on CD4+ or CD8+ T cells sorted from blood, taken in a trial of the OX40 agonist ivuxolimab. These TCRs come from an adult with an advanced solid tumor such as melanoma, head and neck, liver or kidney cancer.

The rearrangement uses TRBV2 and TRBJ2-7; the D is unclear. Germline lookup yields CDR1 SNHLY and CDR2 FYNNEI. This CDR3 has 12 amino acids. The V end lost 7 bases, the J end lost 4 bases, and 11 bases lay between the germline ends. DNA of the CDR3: TGTGCCAGCATGATACAACCATACGAGCAGTACTTC. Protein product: CASMIQPYEQYF.

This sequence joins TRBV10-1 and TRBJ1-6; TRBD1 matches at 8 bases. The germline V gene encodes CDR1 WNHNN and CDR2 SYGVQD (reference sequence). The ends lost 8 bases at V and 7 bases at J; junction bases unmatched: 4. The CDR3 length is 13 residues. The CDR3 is CASQDRANSPLHF. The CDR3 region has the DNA TGCGCCAGCCAGGACAGGGCGAATTCACCCCTCCACTTT.

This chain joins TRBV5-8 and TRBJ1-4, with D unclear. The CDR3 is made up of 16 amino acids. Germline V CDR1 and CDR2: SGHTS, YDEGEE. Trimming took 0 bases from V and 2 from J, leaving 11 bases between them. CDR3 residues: CASSLGRAWTNEKLFF. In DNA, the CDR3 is TGTGCCAGCAGCTTGGGACGCGCGTGGACTAATGAAAAACTGTTTTTT. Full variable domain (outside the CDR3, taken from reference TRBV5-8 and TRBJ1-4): EAGVTQSPTHLIKTRGQQATLRCSPISGHTSVYWYQQALGLGLQFLLWYDEGEERNRGNFPPRFSGRQFPNYSSELNVNALELEDSALYLCASSLGRAWTNEKLFFGSGTQLSVL.

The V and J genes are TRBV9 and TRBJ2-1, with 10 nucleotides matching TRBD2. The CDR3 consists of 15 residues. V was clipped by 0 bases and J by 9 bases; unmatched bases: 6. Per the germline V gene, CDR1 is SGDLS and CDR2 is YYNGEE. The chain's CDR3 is CASSVEASGRIEQFF. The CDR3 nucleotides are TGTGCCAGCAGCGTAGAGGCTAGCGGGAGAATTGAGCAGTTCTTC.

The CDR3 sequence is CASSLSSVSYEQYF. The CDR3, as DNA: TGTGCCAGCAGTTTATCCTCCGTATCCTACGAGCAGTACTTC. This chain joins TRBV27 and TRBJ2-7; D is undetermined. This CDR3 is built from 14 residues. Per the germline V gene, CDR1 is MNHEY and CDR2 is SMNVEV (reference sequence). The V gene lost 0 bases and the J gene lost 1 base, with 7 bases spanning the gap.

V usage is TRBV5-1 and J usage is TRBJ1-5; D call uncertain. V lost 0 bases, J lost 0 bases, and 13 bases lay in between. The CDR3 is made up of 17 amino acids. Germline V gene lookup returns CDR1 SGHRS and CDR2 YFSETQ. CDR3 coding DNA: TGCGCCAGCAGCTTGGACCCGACGGATAGTAGCAATCAGCCCCAGCATTTT. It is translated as CASSLDPTDSSNQPQHF.

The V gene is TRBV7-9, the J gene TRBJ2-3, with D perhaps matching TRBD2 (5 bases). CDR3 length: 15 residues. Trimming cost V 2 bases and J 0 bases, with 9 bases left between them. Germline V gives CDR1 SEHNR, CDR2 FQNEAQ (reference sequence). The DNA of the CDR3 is TGTGCCAGCAGCTTAATCAGCGGTAGCACAGATACGCAGTATTTT. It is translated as CASSLISGSTDTQYF.

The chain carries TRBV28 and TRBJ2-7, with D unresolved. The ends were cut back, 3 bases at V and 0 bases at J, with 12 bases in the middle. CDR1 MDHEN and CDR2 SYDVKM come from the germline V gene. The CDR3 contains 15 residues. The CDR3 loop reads CASSFLGDSSYEQYF. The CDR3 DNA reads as TGTGCCAGCAGTTTTCTTGGGGATAGCTCCTACGAGCAGTACTTC.

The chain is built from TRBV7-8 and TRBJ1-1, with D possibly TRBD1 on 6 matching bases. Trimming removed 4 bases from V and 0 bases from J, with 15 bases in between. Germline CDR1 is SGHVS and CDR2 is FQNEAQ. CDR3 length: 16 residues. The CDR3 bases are TGTGCCAGCAGCTATTCAACTCAGGGGATGAACACTGAAGCTTTCTTT. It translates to CASSYSTQGMNTEAFF.

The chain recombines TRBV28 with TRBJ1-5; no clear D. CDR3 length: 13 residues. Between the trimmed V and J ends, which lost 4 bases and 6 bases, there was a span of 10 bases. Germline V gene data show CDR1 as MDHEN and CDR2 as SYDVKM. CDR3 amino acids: CASSSTAFQPQHF. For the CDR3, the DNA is TGTGCCAGCAGTTCAACCGCTTTTCAGCCCCAGCATTTT.

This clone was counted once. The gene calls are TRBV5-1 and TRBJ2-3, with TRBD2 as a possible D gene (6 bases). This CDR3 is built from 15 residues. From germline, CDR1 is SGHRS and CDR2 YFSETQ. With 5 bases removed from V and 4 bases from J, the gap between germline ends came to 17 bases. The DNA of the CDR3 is TGCGCCAGCAGACGCGCTAGCGCAGGAGCAGATACGCAGTATTTT. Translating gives CASRRASAGADTQYF.

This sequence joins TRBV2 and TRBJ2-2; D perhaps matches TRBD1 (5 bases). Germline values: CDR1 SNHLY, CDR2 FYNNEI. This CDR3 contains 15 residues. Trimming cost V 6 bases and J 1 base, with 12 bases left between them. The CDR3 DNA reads TGTGCCAGCAGGGACACACTTTGGAACACCGGGGAGCTGTTTTTT. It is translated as CASRDTLWNTGELFF.

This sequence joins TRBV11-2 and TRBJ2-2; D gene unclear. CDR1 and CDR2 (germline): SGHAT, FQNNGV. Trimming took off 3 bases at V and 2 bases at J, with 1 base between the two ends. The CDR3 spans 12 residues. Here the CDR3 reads CASSFNTGELFF. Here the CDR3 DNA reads TGTGCCAGCAGCTTTAACACCGGGGAGCTGTTTTTT. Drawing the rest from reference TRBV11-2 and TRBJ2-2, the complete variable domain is EAGVAQSPRYKIIEKRQSVAFWCNPISGHATLYWYQQILGQGPKLLIQFQNNGVVDDSQLPKDRFSAERLKGVDSTLKIQPAKLEDSAVYLCASSFNTGELFFGEGSRLTVL.

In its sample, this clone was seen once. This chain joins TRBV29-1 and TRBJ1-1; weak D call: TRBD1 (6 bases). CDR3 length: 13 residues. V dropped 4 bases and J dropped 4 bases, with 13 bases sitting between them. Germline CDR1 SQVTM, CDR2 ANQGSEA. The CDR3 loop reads CSVAGRGGTEAFF. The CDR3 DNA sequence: TGCAGCGTTGCCGGGAGAGGGGGCACTGAAGCTTTCTTT.

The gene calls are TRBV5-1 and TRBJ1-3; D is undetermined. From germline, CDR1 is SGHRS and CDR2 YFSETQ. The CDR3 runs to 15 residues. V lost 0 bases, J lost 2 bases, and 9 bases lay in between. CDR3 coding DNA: TGCGCCAGCAGCTTGGCCAAGGCTGCTGGAAACACCATATATTTT. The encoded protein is CASSLAKAAGNTIYF.

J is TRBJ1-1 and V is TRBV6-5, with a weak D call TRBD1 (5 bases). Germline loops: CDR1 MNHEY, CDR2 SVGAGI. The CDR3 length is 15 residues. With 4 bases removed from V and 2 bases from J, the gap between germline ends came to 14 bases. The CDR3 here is CASSWGSGLNTEAFF. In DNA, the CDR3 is TGTGCCAGCAGTTGGGGGTCGGGGCTAAACACTGAAGCTTTCTTT.

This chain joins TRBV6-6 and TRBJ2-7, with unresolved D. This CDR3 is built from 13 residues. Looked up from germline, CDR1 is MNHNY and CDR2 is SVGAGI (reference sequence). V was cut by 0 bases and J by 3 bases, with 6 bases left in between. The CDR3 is CASSYSGNYEQYF. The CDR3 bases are TGTGCCAGCAGTTACTCGGGCAACTACGAGCAGTACTTC.

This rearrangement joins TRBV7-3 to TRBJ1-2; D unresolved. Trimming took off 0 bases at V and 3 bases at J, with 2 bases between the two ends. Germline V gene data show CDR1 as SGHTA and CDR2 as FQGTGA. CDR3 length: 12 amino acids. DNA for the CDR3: TGTGCCAGCAGCTTAACAGACTATGGCTACACCTTC. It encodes CASSLTDYGYTF.

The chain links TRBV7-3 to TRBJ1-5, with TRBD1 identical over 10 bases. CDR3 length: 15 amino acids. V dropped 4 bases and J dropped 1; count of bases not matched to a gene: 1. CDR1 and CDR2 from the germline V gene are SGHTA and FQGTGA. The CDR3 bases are TGTGCCAGCAGCTGGGGACAGGGGAGCAATCAGCCCCAGCATTTT. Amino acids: CASSWGQGSNQPQHF.

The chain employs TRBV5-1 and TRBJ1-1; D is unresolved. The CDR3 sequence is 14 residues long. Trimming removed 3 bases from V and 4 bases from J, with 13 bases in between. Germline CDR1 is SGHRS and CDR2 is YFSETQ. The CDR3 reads CASSYSSLATEAFF. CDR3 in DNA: TGCGCCAGCAGCTATTCAAGCTTGGCCACTGAAGCTTTCTTT.

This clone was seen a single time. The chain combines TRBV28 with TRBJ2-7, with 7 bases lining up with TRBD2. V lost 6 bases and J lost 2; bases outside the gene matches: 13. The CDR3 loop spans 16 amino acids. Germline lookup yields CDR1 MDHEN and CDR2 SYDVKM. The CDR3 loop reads CASRPNGEGFTYEQYF. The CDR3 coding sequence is TGTGCCAGCAGGCCTAATGGGGAGGGCTTTACCTACGAGCAGTACTTC.